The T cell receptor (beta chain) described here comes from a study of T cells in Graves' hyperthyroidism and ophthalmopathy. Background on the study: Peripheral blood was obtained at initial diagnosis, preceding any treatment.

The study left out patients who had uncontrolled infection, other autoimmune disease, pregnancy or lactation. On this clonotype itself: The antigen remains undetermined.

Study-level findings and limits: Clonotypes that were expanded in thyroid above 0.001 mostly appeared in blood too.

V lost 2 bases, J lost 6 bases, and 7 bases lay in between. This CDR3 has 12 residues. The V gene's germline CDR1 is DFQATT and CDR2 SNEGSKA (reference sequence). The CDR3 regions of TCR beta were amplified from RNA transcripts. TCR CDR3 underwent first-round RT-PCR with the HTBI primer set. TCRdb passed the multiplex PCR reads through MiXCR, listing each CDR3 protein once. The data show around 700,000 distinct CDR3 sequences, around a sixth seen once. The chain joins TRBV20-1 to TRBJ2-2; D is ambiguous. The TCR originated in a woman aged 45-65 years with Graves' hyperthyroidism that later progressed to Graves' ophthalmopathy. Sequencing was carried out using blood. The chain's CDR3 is CSARSLPGELFF. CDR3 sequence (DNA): TGCAGTGCTAGAAGTTTACCCGGGGAGCTGTTTTTT.